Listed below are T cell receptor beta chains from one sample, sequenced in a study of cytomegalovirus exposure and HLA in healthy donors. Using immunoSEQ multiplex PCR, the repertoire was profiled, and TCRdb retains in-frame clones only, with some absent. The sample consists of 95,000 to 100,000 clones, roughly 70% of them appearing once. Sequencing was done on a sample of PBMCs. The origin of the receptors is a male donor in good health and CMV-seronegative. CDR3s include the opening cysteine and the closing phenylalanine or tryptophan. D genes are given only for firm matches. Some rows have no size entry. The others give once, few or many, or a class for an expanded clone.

cdr3_aa: CASSSSGTGGGYTF; cdr3_nt: TGTGCCAGCAGTTCATCCGGGACAGGGGGTGGCTACACCTTC; v_call: TRBV28; d_call: TRBD1; j_call: TRBJ1-2; clone_size: NA
cdr3_aa: CASSLTGDSYEQYF; cdr3_nt: TGTGCCAGCAGCCTAACAGGGGACTCCTACGAGCAGTACTTC; v_call: TRBV28; d_call: TRBD1; j_call: TRBJ2-7; clone_size: NA
cdr3_aa: CASSSTGTAAYEQYF; cdr3_nt: TGTGCCAGCAGCTCGACCGGGACAGCCGCTTACGAGCAGTACTTC; v_call: TRBV6-5; d_call: TRBD1; j_call: TRBJ2-7; clone_size: NA
cdr3_aa: CASSLVRAGETQYF; cdr3_nt: TGTGCCAGCAGTTTGGTCAGGGCTGGAGAGACCCAGTACTTC; v_call: TRBV28; d_call: NA; j_call: TRBJ2-5; clone_size: NA
cdr3_aa: CASSLDSGVANEKLFF; cdr3_nt: TGTGCCAGCAGCTTAGATTCCGGGGTAGCTAATGAAAAACTGTTTTTT; v_call: TRBV11-2; d_call: NA; j_call: TRBJ1-4; clone_size: NA
cdr3_aa: CASSPTGDYGYTF; cdr3_nt: TGTGCCAGTAGCCCGACAGGGGACTATGGCTACACCTTC; v_call: TRBV19; d_call: TRBD1; j_call: TRBJ1-2; clone_size: NA
cdr3_aa: CAWKGARGGNQPQHF; cdr3_nt: TGTGCCTGGAAGGGGGCGAGGGGAGGCAATCAGCCCCAGCATTTT; v_call: TRBV25-1; d_call: TRBD1; j_call: TRBJ1-5; clone_size: NA
cdr3_aa: CASSQDPPGGAGELFF; cdr3_nt: TGTGCCAGCAGCCAAGATCCCCCGGGAGGCGCCGGGGAGCTGTTTTTT; v_call: TRBV4-2; d_call: TRBD2; j_call: TRBJ2-2; clone_size: few
cdr3_aa: CASSQVQGRRNIQYF; cdr3_nt: TGTGCCAGCAGCCAAGTACAGGGAAGGAGAAACATTCAGTACTTC; v_call: TRBV28; d_call: NA; j_call: TRBJ2-4; clone_size: NA
cdr3_aa: CASSIHRGRNTEAFF; cdr3_nt: TGTGCCAGTAGTATCCACAGGGGAAGGAACACTGAAGCTTTCTTT; v_call: TRBV19; d_call: TRBD1; j_call: TRBJ1-1; clone_size: once
cdr3_aa: CASRTGTSGSYEQYF; cdr3_nt: TGTGCCAGCAGAACCGGGACTAGCGGATCCTACGAGCAGTACTTC; v_call: TRBV7-2; d_call: TRBD2; j_call: TRBJ2-7; clone_size: NA
cdr3_aa: CASSSEPPGLSTDTQYF; cdr3_nt: TGTGCCAGCAGCTCCGAGCCCCCGGGACTCAGCACAGATACGCAGTATTTT; v_call: TRBV27; d_call: NA; j_call: TRBJ2-3; clone_size: NA
cdr3_aa: CASGDPYNEQFF; cdr3_nt: TGTGCCAGTGGAGATCCCTACAATGAGCAGTTCTTC; v_call: TRBV6-5; d_call: NA; j_call: TRBJ2-1; clone_size: NA
cdr3_aa: CASSSGTSGTILNTGELFF; cdr3_nt: TGCGCCAGCAGCTCGGGGACTAGCGGGACCATCCTGAACACCGGGGAGCTGTTTTTT; v_call: TRBV5-1; d_call: TRBD2; j_call: TRBJ2-2; clone_size: NA
cdr3_aa: CASSLRGGQPQHF; cdr3_nt: TGTGCCAGCAGCCTTCGGGGAGGACAGCCCCAGCATTTT; v_call: TRBV7-3; d_call: NA; j_call: TRBJ1-5; clone_size: few
cdr3_aa: CASSYTTGSMNYGYTF; cdr3_nt: TGTGCCAGCAGTTACACGACAGGATCAATGAACTATGGCTACACCTTC; v_call: TRBV6-5; d_call: NA; j_call: TRBJ1-2; clone_size: NA
cdr3_aa: CASSSQRPGVVETQYF; cdr3_nt: TGTGCCAGCAGCTCCCAAAGACCGGGGGTGGTTGAGACCCAGTACTTC; v_call: TRBV7-9; d_call: NA; j_call: TRBJ2-5; clone_size: NA
cdr3_aa: CASSLTSGRASEQYF; cdr3_nt: TGTGCCAGCAGCCTGACTAGCGGGAGGGCCTCCGAGCAGTACTTC; v_call: TRBV7-2; d_call: TRBD2; j_call: TRBJ2-7; clone_size: NA
cdr3_aa: CAWEMSSDTQYF; cdr3_nt: TGTGCCTGGGAGATGAGTTCAGATACGCAGTATTTT; v_call: TRBV30; d_call: NA; j_call: TRBJ2-3; clone_size: NA
cdr3_aa: CASSKGPRDNRLGDTEAFF; cdr3_nt: TGTGCCAGCAGCAAAGGCCCCCGGGACAACCGCCTTGGGGACACTGAAGCTTTCTTT; v_call: TRBV21-1; d_call: NA; j_call: TRBJ1-1; clone_size: once
cdr3_aa: CASSSRDRETDTQYF; cdr3_nt: TGCGCCAGCAGCTCCCGGGACAGGGAGACAGATACGCAGTATTTT; v_call: TRBV4-1; d_call: TRBD1; j_call: TRBJ2-3; clone_size: NA
cdr3_aa: CASSEGGHYTF; cdr3_nt: TGCGCCAGCAGTGAGGGCGGTCACTACACCTTC; v_call: TRBV10-2; d_call: NA; j_call: TRBJ1-2; clone_size: NA
cdr3_aa: CASSPSDRVDYGYTF; cdr3_nt: TGTGCCAGCAGTCCCTCGGACAGGGTTGACTATGGCTACACCTTC; v_call: TRBV27; d_call: TRBD1; j_call: TRBJ1-2; clone_size: NA
cdr3_aa: CASSGGPASGRAAQYF; cdr3_nt: TGTGCCAGTAGCGGGGGTCCGGCTAGCGGGAGGGCCGCTCAGTACTTC; v_call: TRBV19; d_call: TRBD2; j_call: TRBJ2-4; clone_size: once
cdr3_aa: CASSGRTYNEQFF; cdr3_nt: TGTGCCAGCAGCGGGAGAACCTACAATGAGCAGTTCTTC; v_call: TRBV11-3; d_call: NA; j_call: TRBJ2-1; clone_size: NA
cdr3_aa: CASSGQGLGNTIYF; cdr3_nt: TGTGCCAGCAGCGGACAGGGTTTGGGAAACACCATATATTTT; v_call: TRBV28; d_call: TRBD1; j_call: TRBJ1-3; clone_size: NA
cdr3_aa: CASVGAGPLEQYF; cdr3_nt: TGTGCCAGCGTTGGGGCAGGACCTCTCGAGCAGTACTTC; v_call: TRBV28; d_call: NA; j_call: TRBJ2-7; clone_size: NA
cdr3_aa: CASEGQGAYEQYF; cdr3_nt: TGTGCCAGCGAGGGACAGGGTGCCTACGAGCAGTACTTC; v_call: TRBV6-1; d_call: TRBD1; j_call: TRBJ2-7; clone_size: few
cdr3_aa: CASSFLTGSEKLFF; cdr3_nt: TGTGCCAGCAGCTTTTTGACAGGGTCCGAAAAACTGTTTTTT; v_call: TRBV7-2; d_call: TRBD1; j_call: TRBJ1-4; clone_size: NA
cdr3_aa: CSVGQGTGELFF; cdr3_nt: TGCAGCGTGGGACAGGGGACCGGGGAGCTGTTTTTT; v_call: TRBV29-1; d_call: TRBD1; j_call: TRBJ2-2; clone_size: NA
cdr3_aa: CASRWEGLNTEAFF; cdr3_nt: TGTGCCAGCAGGTGGGAGGGTTTGAACACTGAAGCTTTCTTT; v_call: TRBV6-5; d_call: NA; j_call: TRBJ1-1; clone_size: NA
cdr3_aa: CASSQGVGLAMQYF; cdr3_nt: TGTGCCAGCAGCCAAGGAGTGGGACTAGCAATGCAGTATTTT; v_call: TRBV4-2; d_call: TRBD2; j_call: TRBJ2-3; clone_size: NA
cdr3_aa: CASSQEPGTDFYGYTF; cdr3_nt: TGTGCCAGCAGCCAAGAACCCGGGACAGACTTCTATGGCTACACCTTC; v_call: TRBV4-2; d_call: TRBD1; j_call: TRBJ1-2; clone_size: NA
cdr3_aa: CASSLEGVYEQYF; cdr3_nt: TGCGCCAGCAGCTTGGAGGGGGTCTACGAGCAGTACTTC; v_call: TRBV5-1; d_call: NA; j_call: TRBJ2-7; clone_size: NA
cdr3_aa: CASSEVGDYSYNEQFF; cdr3_nt: TGTGCCAGCAGTGAGGTGGGGGACTACTCCTACAATGAGCAGTTCTTC; v_call: TRBV6-1; d_call: TRBD2; j_call: TRBJ2-1; clone_size: NA
cdr3_aa: CASSGDDNSNQPQHF; cdr3_nt: TGTGCCAGCAGTGGAGATGATAATAGCAATCAGCCCCAGCATTTT; v_call: TRBV6-1; d_call: NA; j_call: TRBJ1-5; clone_size: NA
cdr3_aa: CASSERQEDSPLHF; cdr3_nt: TGTGCCAGCAGTGAACGCCAGGAGGATTCACCCCTCCACTTT; v_call: TRBV6-4; d_call: NA; j_call: TRBJ1-6; clone_size: NA
cdr3_aa: CASKTGLQPQHF; cdr3_nt: TGTGCCAGCAAGACAGGGTTGCAGCCCCAGCATTTT; v_call: TRBV28; d_call: TRBD1; j_call: TRBJ1-5; clone_size: few
cdr3_aa: CASSSQREQYF; cdr3_nt: TGTGCCAGCAGTTCCCAGCGGGAGCAGTACTTC; v_call: TRBV28; d_call: NA; j_call: TRBJ2-7; clone_size: once
cdr3_aa: CASTGGYEQYF; cdr3_nt: TGTGCCAGCACAGGGGGGTACGAGCAGTACTTC; v_call: TRBV6-6; d_call: NA; j_call: TRBJ2-7; clone_size: many
cdr3_aa: CASSLPPGLAGFEQYF; cdr3_nt: TGTGCCAGCAGCCTCCCGCCGGGACTAGCGGGATTTGAGCAGTACTTC; v_call: TRBV7-9; d_call: TRBD2; j_call: TRBJ2-7; clone_size: NA
cdr3_aa: CASSPFMISGRPYEQYF; cdr3_nt: TGTGCCAGCAGTCCCTTCATGATCAGCGGGAGGCCCTACGAGCAGTACTTC; v_call: TRBV27; d_call: TRBD2; j_call: TRBJ2-7; clone_size: few
cdr3_aa: CASRKEGQGYGYTF; cdr3_nt: TGCGCCAGCAGAAAAGAGGGACAGGGGTATGGCTACACCTTC; v_call: TRBV5-1; d_call: TRBD1; j_call: TRBJ1-2; clone_size: NA
cdr3_aa: CASSFLYGETQYF; cdr3_nt: TGTGCCAGCAGCTTCCTCTATGGAGAGACCCAGTACTTC; v_call: TRBV11-3; d_call: NA; j_call: TRBJ2-5; clone_size: NA
cdr3_aa: CASSVTGSREKLFF; cdr3_nt: TGCGCCAGCAGCGTGACAGGGAGTCGGGAAAAACTGTTTTTT; v_call: TRBV5-1; d_call: TRBD1; j_call: TRBJ1-4; clone_size: once
cdr3_aa: CATPYNDRGSNTEAFF; cdr3_nt: TGTGCCACCCCCTACAACGACAGGGGTTCCAACACTGAAGCTTTCTTT; v_call: TRBV6-9; d_call: TRBD1; j_call: TRBJ1-1; clone_size: NA
cdr3_aa: CASSLTGTSGVDTQYF; cdr3_nt: TGTGCCAGCAGCTTAACAGGGACCTCAGGGGTTGATACGCAGTATTTT; v_call: TRBV7-3; d_call: NA; j_call: TRBJ2-3; clone_size: NA
cdr3_aa: CASSLRGGNEQYF; cdr3_nt: TGTGCCAGCAGCTTAAGAGGGGGCAACGAGCAGTACTTC; v_call: TRBV7-3; d_call: TRBD1; j_call: TRBJ2-7; clone_size: NA